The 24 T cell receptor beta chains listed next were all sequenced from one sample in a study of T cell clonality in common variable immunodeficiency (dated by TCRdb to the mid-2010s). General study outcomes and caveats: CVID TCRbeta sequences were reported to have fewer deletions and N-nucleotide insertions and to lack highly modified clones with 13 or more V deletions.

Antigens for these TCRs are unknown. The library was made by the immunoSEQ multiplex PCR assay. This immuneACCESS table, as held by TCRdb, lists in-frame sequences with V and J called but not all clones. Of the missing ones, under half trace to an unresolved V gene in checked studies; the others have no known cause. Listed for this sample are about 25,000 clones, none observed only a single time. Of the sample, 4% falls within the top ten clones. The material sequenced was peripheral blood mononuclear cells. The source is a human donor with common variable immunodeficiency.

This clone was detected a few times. CDR3 sequence: CASSERTGAPYEQYF. The CDR3 bases that were read are TGTGCCAGCAGTGAACGTACAGGGGCCCCTTACGAG. The rearrangement joins TRBV2 to TRBJ2-7; TRBD1 matches 7 bases. The read stops 3 residues short of the end of the CDR3; the missing end is completed from the germline J gene. Trimming cost V 2 bases and J 4 bases; bases outside gene matches: 8. Germline V gene data show CDR1 as SNHLY and CDR2 as FYNNEI. This CDR3 comprises 15 residues. Drawing the rest from reference TRBV2 and TRBJ2-7, the complete variable domain is EPEVTQTPSHQVTQMGQEVILRCVPISNHLYFYWYRQILGQKVEFLVSFYNNEISEKSEIFDDQFSVERPDGSNFTLKIRSTKLEDSAMYFCASSERTGAPYEQYFGPGTRLTVT.

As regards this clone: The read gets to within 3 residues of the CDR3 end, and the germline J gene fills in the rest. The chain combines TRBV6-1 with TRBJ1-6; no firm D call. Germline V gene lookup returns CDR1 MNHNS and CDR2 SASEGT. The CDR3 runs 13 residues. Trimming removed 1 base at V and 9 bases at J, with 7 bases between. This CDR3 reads CASSEENGSPLHF. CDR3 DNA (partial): TGTGCCAGCAGTGAAGAGAACGGTTCACCC.

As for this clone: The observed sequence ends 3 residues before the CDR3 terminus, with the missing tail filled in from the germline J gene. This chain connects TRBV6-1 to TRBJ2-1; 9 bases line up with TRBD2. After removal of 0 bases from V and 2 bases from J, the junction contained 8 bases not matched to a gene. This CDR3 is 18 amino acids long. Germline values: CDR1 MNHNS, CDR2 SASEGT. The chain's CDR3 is CASSEALVAGGPYNEQFF. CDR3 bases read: TGTGCCAGCAGTGAAGCGCTGGTGGCGGGAGGGCCCTACAATGAG.

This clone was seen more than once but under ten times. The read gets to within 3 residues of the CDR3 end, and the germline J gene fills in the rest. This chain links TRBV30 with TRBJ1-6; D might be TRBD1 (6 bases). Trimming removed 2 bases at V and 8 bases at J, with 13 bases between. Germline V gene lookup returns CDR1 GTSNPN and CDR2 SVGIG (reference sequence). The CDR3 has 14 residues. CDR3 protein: CAWSLQQGHSPLHF. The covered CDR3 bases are TGTGCCTGGAGTCTCCAACAGGGCCATTCACCC.

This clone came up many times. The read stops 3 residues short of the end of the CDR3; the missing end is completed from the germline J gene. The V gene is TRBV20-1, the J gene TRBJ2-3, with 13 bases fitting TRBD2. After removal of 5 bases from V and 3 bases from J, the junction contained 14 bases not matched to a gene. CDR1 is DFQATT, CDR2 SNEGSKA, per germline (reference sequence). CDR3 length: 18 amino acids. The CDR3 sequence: CSAGLGLAGPRGTDTQYF. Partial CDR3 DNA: TGCAGTGCTGGGCTGGGACTAGCGGGGCCCAGGGGTACAGATACG.

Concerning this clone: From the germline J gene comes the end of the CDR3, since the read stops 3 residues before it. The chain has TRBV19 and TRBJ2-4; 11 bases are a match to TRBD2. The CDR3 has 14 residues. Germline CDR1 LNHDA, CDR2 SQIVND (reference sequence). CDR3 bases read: TGTGCCAGTAGCTTACTAGCGGGAGTCGGCCCT. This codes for CASSLLAGVGP. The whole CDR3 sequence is CASSLLAGVGPQYF.

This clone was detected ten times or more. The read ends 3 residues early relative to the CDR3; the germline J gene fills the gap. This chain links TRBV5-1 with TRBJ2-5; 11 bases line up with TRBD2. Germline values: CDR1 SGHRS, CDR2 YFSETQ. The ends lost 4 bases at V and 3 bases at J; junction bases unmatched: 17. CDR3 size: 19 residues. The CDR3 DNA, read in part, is TGCGCCAGCAGCCCCCAATTTGGGGGGGGACTAGCGGCCGAAGAGACC. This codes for CASSPQFGGGLAAEET. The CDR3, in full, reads CASSPQFGGGLAAEETQYF. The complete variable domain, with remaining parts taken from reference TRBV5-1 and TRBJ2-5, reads KAGVTQTPRYLIKTRGQQVTLSCSPISGHRSVSWYQQTPGQGLQFLFEYFSETQRNKGNFPGRFSGRQFSNSRSEMNVSTLELGDSALYLCASSPQFGGGLAAEETQYFGPGTRLLVL.

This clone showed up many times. The sequenced CDR3 bases are TGTGCCAGCAGCGCCAGGGAGGGGGAAGGAGAAAAA. It translates to CASSAREGEGEK. The whole CDR3 sequence is CASSAREGEGEKLFF. V usage is TRBV11-3 and J usage is TRBJ1-4, with D perhaps matching TRBD1 (6 bases). The CDR3 goes on 3 residues after the read ends, and that part is filled in from the germline J gene. Germline V gives CDR1 SGHNT, CDR2 YENEEA. V lost 5 bases to trimming and J lost 8 bases, with 18 bases between them. This CDR3 has 15 residues.

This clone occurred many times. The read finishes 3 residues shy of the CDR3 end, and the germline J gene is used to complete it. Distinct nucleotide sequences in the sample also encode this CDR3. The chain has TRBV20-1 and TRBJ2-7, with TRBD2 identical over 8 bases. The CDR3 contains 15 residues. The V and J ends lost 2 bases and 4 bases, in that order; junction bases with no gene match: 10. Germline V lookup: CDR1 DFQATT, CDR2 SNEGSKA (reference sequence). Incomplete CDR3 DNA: TGCAGTGCTAGACCTACCGGGACTAGAGCGTACGAG. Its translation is CSARPTGTRAYE. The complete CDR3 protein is CSARPTGTRAYEQYF.

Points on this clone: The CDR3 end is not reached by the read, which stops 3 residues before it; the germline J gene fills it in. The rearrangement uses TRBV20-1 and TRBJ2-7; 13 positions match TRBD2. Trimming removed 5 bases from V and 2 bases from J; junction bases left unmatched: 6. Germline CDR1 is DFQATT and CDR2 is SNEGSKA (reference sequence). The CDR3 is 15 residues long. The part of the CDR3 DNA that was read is TGCAGTGCTGCTGGAACTAGCGGGAGGGCCTACGAG. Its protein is CSAAGTSGRAYE. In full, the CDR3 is CSAAGTSGRAYEQYF.

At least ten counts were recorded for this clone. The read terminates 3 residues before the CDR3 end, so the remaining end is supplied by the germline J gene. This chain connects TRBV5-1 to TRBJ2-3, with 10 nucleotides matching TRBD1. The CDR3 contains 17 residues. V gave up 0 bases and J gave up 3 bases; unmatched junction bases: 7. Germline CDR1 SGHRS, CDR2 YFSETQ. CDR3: CASSLDPQGQGTDTQYF. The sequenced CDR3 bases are TGCGCCAGCAGCTTGGATCCCCAGGGACAGGGGACAGATACG.

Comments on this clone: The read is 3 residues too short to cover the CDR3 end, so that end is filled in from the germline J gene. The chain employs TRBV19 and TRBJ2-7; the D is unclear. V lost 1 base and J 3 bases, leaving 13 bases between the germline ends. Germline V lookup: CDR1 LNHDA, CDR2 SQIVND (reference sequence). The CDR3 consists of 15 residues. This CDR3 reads CASSIVPTSNYEQYF. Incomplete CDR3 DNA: TGTGCCAGTAGTATAGTGCCGACTTCAAACTACGAG.

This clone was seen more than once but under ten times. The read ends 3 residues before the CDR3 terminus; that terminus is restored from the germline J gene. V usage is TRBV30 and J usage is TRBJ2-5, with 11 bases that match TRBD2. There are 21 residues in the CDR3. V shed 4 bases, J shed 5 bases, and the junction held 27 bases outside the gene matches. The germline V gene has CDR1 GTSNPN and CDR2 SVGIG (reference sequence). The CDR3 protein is CAWMRLAGGKLVRPSWETQYF. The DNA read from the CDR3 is TGTGCCTGGATGAGGCTAGCGGGAGGAAAACTCGTGAGGCCGAGTTGGGAGACC.

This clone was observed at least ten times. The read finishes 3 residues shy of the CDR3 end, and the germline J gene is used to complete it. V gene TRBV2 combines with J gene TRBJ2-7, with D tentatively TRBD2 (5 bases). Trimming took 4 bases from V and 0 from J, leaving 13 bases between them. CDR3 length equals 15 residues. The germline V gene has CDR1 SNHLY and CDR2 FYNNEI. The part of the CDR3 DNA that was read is TGTGCCAGCAGTGTGTCAGCGGCCAGCTCCTACGAG. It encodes CASSVSAASSYE. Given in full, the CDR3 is CASSVSAASSYEQYF.

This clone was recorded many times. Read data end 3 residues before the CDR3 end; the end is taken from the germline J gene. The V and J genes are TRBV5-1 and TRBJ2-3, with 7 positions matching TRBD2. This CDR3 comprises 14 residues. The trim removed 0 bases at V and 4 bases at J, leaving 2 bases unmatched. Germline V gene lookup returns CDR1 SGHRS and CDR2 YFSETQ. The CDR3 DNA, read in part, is TGCGCCAGCAGCTTGGGCGGGAGCCCAGATACG. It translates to CASSLGGSPDT. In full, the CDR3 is CASSLGGSPDTQYF.

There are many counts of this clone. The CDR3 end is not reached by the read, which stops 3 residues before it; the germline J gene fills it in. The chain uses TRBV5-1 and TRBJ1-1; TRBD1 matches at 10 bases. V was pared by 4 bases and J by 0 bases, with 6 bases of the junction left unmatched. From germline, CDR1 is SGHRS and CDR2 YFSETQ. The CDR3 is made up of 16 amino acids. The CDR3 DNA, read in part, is TGCGCCAGCAGCCTCGGACAGGGGGGCTTGAACACTGAA. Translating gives CASSLGQGGLNTE. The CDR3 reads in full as CASSLGQGGLNTEAFF.

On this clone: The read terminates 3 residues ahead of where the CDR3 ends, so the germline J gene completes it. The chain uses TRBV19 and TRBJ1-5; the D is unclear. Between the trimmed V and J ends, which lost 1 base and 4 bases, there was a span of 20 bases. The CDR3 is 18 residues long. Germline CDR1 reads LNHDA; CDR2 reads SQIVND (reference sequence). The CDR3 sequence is CASSIGGRYRSTNQPQHF. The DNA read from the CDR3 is TGTGCCAGTAGTATAGGAGGCAGGTACCGTTCCACGAATCAGCCC.

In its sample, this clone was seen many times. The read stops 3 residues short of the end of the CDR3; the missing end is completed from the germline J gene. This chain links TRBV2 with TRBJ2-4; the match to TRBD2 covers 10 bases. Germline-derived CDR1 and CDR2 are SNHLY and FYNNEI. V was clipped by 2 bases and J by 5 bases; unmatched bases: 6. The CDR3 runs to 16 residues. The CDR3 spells CASSERGSGRQNIQYF. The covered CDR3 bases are TGTGCCAGCAGTGAACGAGGTAGCGGGAGGCAAAACATT.

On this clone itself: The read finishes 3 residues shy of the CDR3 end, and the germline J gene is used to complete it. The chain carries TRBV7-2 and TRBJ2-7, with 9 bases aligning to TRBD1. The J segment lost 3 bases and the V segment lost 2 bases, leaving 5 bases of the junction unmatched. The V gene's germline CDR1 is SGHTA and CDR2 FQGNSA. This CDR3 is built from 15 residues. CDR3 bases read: TGTGCCAGCAGCTTAACCGGGACAGGGCACTACGAG. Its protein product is CASSLTGTGHYE. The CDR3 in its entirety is CASSLTGTGHYEQYF.

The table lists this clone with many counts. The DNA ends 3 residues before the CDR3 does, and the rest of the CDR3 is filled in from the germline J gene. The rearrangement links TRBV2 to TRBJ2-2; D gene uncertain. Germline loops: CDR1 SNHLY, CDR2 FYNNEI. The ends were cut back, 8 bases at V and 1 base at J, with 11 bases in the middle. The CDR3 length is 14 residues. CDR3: CASRPLVNTGELFF. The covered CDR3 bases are TGTGCCAGCCGCCCCTTAGTGAACACCGGGGAG.

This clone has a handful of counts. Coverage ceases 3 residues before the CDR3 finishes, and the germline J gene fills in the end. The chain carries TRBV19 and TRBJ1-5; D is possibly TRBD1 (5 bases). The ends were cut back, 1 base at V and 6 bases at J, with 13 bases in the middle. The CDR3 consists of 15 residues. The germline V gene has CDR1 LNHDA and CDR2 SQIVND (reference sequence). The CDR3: CASSIGQGRTQPQHF. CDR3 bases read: TGTGCCAGTAGTATAGGGCAGGGTAGAACTCAGCCC.

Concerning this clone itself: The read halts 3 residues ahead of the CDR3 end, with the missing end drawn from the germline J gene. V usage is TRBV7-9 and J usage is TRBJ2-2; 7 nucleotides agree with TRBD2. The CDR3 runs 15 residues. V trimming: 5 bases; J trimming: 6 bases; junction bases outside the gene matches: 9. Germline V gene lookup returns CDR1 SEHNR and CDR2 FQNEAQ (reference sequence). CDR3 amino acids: CASSLTSLSAGELFF. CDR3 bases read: TGTGCCAGCAGCCTGACTAGCCTCTCGGCCGGGGAG.

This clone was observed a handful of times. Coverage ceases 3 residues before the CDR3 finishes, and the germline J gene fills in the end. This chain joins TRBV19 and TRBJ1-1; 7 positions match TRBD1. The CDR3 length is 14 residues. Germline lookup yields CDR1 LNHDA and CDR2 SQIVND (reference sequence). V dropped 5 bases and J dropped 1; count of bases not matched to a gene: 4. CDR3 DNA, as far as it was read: TGTGCCAGTAGTCCAGGGACAGCGAACACTGAA. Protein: CASSPGTANTE. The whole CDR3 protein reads CASSPGTANTEAFF.

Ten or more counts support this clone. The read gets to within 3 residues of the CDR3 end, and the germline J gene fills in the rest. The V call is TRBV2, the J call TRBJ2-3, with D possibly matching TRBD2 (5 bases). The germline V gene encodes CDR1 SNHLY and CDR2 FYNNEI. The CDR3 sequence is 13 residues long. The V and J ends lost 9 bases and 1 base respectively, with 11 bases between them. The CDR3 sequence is CARNEAGTDTQYF. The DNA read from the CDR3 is TGTGCCAGAAACGAAGCGGGCACAGATACG.